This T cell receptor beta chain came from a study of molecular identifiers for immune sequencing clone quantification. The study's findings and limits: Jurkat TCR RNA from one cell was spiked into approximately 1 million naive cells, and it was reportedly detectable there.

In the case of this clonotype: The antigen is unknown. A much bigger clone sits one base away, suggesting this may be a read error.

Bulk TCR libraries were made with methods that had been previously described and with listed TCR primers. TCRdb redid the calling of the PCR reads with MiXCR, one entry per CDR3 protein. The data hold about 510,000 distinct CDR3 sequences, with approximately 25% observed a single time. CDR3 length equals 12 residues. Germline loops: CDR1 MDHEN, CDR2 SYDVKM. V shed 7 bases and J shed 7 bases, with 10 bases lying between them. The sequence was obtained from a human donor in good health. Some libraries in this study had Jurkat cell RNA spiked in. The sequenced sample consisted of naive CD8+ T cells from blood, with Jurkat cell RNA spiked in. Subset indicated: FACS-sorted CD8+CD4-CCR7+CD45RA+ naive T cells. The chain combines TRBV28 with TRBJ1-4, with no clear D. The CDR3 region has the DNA TGTGCCAGCACCAGTGTTAGTGAAAAACTGTTTTTT. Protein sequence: CASTSVSEKLFF.